The sequence of this TCR beta chain was determined in a study of blood T cell repertoires in COVID-19. Germline CDR1 SEHNR, CDR2 FQNEAQ (reference sequence). The CDR3 runs 15 residues. V lost 4 bases and J lost 1, with 11 bases in between. Using immunoSEQ multiplex PCR, the repertoire was profiled, and TCRdb retains in-frame clones only, with some absent. The sample yields 310,000 or so clones, around 86% seen once. The J gene is TRBJ2-1, the V gene TRBV7-9; D gene uncertain. This TCR came from a young woman who had recovered from COVID-19. The source material was peripheral blood. The CDR3 reads CASSSLTQSYNEQFF. DNA for the CDR3: TGTGCCAGCAGCTCTCTAACTCAATCCTACAATGAGCAGTTCTTC.